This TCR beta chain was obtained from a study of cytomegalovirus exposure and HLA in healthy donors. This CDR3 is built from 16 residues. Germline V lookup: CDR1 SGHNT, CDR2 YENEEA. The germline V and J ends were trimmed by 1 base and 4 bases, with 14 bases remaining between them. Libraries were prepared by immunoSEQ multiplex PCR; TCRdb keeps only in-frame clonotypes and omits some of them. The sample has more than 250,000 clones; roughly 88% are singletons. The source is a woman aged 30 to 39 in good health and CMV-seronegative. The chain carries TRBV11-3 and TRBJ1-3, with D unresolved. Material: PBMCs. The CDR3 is CASSLAPGMAGNTIYF. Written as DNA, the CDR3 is TGTGCCAGCAGCTTAGCGCCGGGAATGGCGGGAAACACCATATATTTT.